This T cell receptor (beta chain) was sequenced for a study of blood T cell repertoires in COVID-19. Study-level background: The United States, Italy and Spain provided the acute and convalescent COVID-19 samples.

Authors' methods: For nucleated cells, counts were estimated from reference gene primer amplification. This table comes from immunoSEQ multiplex PCR, and its TCRdb copy is limited to in-frame clones, with some not included. That table furnishes V, J and clone size, whereas the DNA furnished D and trimming. The table includes roughly 180,000 clones, approximately 94% detected once. The source of this sequence is a man aged 30 to 45 with COVID-19, enrolled during active disease. The sample consisted of peripheral blood.

The CDR3 coding sequence is TGCGCCAGCAGCCCAATTAGGGACAGGGGGCATATCTCCTACGAGCAGTACTTC. It specifies CASSPIRDRGHISYEQYF. This chain links TRBV5-1 with TRBJ2-7; 12 bases are a match to TRBD1. The ends lost 4 bases at V and 0 bases at J; junction bases unmatched: 11. There are 18 residues in the CDR3. Germline CDR1 is SGHRS and CDR2 is YFSETQ.